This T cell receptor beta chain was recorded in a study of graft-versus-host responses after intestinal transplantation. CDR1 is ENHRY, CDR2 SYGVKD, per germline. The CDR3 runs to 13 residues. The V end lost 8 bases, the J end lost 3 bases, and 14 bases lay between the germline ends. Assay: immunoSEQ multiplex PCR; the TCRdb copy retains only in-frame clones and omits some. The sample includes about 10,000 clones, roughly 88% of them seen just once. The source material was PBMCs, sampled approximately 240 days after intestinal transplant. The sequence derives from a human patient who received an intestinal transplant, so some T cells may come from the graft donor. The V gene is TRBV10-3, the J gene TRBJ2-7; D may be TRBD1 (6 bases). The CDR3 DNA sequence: TGTGCCATCGGGGGCGGGCAGTTCTACGAGCAGTACTTC. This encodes CAIGGGQFYEQYF.